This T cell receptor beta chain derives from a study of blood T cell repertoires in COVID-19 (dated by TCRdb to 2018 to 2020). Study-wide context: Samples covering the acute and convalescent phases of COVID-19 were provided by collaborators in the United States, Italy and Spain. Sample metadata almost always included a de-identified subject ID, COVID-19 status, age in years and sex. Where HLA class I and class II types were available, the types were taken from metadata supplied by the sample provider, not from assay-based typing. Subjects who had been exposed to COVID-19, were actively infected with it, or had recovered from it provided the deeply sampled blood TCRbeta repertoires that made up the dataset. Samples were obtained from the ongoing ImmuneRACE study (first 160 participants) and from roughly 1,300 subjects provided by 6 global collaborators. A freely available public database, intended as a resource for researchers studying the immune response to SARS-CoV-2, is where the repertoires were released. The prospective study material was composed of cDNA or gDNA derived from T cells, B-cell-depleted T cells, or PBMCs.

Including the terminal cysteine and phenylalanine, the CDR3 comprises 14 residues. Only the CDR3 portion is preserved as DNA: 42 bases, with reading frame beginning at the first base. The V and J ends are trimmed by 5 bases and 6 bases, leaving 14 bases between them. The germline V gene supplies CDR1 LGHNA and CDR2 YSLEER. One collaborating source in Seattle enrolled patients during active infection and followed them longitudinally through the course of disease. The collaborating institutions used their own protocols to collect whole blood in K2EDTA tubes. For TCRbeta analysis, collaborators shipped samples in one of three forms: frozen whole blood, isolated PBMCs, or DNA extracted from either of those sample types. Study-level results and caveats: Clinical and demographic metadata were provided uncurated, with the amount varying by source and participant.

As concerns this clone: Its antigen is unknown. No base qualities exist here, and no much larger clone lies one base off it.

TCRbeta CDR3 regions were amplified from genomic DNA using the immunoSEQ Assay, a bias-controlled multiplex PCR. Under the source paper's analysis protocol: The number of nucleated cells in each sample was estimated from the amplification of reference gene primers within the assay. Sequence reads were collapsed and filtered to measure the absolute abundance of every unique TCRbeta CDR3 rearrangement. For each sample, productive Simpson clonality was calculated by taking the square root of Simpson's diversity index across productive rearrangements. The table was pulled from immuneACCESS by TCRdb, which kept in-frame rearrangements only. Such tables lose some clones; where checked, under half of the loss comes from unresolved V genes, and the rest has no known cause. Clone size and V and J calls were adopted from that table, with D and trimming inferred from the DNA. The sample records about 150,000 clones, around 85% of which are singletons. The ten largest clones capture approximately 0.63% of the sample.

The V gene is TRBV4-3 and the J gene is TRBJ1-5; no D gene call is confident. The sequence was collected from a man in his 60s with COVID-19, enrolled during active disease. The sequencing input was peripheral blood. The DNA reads TGCGCCAGCAGCAGAAGTGTGACGGGTCAGCCCCAGCATTTT. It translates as CASSRSVTGQPQHF.